The clone carrying this T cell receptor beta chain was seen more than once but under ten times. Its matching antigen is unknown. The data are from a study of beta chain features in type 1 diabetes. Overall study findings and caveats: VDJ junctions sequenced from type 1 diabetes patients showed fewer insertions and more deletions.

Since all of the isolated RNA was reverse transcribed, expressed TCRB transcripts were what got sequenced. This table comes from immunoSEQ multiplex PCR, and its TCRdb copy is limited to in-frame clones, with some not included. The sample comprises just over 600,000 clones, around 15% of which are singletons, and 0.07% to 0.095% rests with the top ten. Germline V lookup: CDR1 MNHNS, CDR2 SASEGT. The CDR3 consists of 14 residues. J was trimmed by 2 bases and V by 7 bases; bases with no gene match: 6. The specimen was naive CD4+ T cells from blood. This chain uses TRBV6-1 with TRBJ2-7; 9 nucleotides agree with TRBD1. This sequence originates from a man younger than 30 in good health. The CDR3 here is CASIGTGLAYEQYF. CDR3 in DNA: TGTGCCAGCATCGGGACAGGGCTTGCCTACGAGCAGTACTTC.